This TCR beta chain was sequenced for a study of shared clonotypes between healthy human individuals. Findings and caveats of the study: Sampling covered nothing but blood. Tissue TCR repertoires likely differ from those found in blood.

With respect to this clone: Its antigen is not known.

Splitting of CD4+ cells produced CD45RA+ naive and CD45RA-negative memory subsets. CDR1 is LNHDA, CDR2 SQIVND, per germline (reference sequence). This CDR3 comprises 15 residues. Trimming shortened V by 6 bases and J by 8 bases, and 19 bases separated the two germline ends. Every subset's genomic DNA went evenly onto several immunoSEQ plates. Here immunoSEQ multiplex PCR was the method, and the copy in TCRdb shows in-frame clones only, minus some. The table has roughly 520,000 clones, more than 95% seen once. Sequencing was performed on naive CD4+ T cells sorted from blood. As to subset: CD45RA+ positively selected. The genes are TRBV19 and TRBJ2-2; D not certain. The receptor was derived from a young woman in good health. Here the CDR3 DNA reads TGTGCCAGTAGCCCGACCCCGACTGCATCAGGGGAGCTGTTTTTT. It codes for CASSPTPTASGELFF.